This TCR beta chain was retrieved from a study of beta chain features in type 1 diabetes. Whole-study results and caveats: Possible PCR preference for shorter templates applied equally to patients and controls. All four CD4+ subsets from Type 1 diabetes patients carried moderately but significantly shorter TCRB CDR3s.

CDR1 is SNHLY and CDR2 is FYNNEI in the germline V gene. CDR3 length: 14 residues. The ends were cut back, 3 bases at V and 1 base at J, with 8 bases in the middle. Expressed TCRB transcripts were sequenced, since all the RNA that had been isolated was reverse transcribed. Naive, central memory and regulatory T cell samples averaged roughly 3.8 million reads. The assay was immunoSEQ multiplex PCR, and TCRdb's table has in-frame clones only and misses some. The repertoire holds roughly 230,000 clones, about 9.3% seen once, with about 0.037% in the top ten. This clone has only a few counts. The antigen is undetermined.

This sequence originates from a woman aged 18-29 years in good health. The V call is TRBV2, the J call TRBJ2-3, with D unresolved. The sequenced material came from naive CD4+ T cells from blood. The CDR3 sequence is CASSDDTGTDTQYF. CDR3 nucleotides: TGTGCCAGCAGTGATGATACGGGCACAGATACGCAGTATTTT.